This TCR beta chain was sequenced for a study of OX40 agonist ivuxolimab in advanced cancers. Study-wide context: Every patient in dose escalation had hepatocellular carcinoma, melanoma, renal cell or head and neck cancer. Anti-PD-1, anti-PD-L1 or anti-CTLA-4 therapy given earlier was allowed, and 40% had some. Study findings and constraints: There was clonal expansion of CD4+ and CD8+ blood T cells by week 6 at 0.1 to 3.0 mg/kg.

Clones were sequenced by immunoSEQ multiplex PCR, and TCRdb holds only the in-frame ones, with some missing. The data hold 35,000 to 40,000 clones, with approximately 80% observed a single time. This clone has a handful of counts. Its specificity is not known. Sequencing used CD4+ or CD8+ T cells sorted from blood, obtained in a trial of the OX40 agonist ivuxolimab. This TCR was recovered from an adult with an advanced solid tumor such as melanoma, head and neck, liver or kidney cancer.

This chain's CDR3 is CASSQEWVIKGGYTF. The CDR3 nucleotides read TGCGCCAGCAGCCAAGAGTGGGTGATCAAGGGTGGCTACACCTTC. This chain uses TRBV4-1 with TRBJ1-2; D call uncertain. This CDR3 has 15 amino acids. Trimming took off 0 bases at V and 7 bases at J, with 15 bases between the two ends. Germline values: CDR1 MGHRA, CDR2 YSYEKL.